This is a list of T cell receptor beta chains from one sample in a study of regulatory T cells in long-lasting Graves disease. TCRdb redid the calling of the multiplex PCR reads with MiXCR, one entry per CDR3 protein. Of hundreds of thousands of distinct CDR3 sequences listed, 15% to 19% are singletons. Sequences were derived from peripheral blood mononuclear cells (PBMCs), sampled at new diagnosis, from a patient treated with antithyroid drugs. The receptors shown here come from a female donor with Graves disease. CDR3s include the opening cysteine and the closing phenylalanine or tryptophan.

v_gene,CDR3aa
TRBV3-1,CASSQNTRAGGKLFF
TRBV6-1,CASRPRTENYGYTF
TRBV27,CASSLHTSGRGNEQFF
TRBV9,CASSPAGSQETQYF
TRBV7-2,CASSSPGTDGSYEQYF
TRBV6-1,CASMDPGQGNSPLHF
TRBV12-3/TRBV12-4,CASRPGLAGLNEQFF
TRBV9,CASSAGSQGTLHF
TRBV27,CASSGRLAGGPNEQFF
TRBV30,CAWSTVTSGRGLYNEQFF
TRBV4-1,CASSITGITEAFF
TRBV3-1,CASSHSDNFYGYTF
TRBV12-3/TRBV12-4,CASSLGPDSWYQETQYF
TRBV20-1,CSAPYGGYNEKLFF
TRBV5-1,CASSRPSGNYGYTF
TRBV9,CASSADLAEYNEQFF
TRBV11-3,CASSLAVAGSTDTQYF
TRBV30,CAWRLAGGTYEQYF
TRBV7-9,CASSHPRGSSQETQYF
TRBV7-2,CASSRGGGPYGYTF
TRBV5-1,CASSLWAGPNTGELFF
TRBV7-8,CASSFYGTGGINEQFF
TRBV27,CASRTFDWGHQAGYTF
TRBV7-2,CASSPGGNAPQHF
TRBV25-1,CASSAASGQGTDTQYF
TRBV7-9,CASSRPRGQRGTEAFF
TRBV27,CASSFWTGGTYGYTF
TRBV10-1,CASSVTSGGGPAGELFF
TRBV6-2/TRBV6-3,CASSLNRTERIYGYTF
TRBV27,CASSPLDNQPQHF
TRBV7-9,CASSLQLANTEAFF